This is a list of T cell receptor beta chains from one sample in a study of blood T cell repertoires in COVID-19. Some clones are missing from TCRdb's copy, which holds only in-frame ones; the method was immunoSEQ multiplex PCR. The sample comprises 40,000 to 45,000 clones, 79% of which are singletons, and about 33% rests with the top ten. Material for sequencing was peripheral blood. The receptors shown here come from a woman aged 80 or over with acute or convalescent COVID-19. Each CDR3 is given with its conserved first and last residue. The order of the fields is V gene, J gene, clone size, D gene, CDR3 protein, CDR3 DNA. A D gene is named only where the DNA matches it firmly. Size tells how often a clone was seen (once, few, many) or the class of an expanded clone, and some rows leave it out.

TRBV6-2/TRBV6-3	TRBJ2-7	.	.	CASSYFQGPYEQYF	TGTGCCAGCAGTTACTTTCAGGGGCCCTACGAGCAGTACTTC
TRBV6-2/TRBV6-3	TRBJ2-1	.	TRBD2	CASTPRRLAGGPRNEQFF	TGTGCCAGCACCCCCCGGCGACTAGCGGGAGGGCCGAGGAATGAGCAGTTCTTC
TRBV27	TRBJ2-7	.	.	CASSPQQGARGHEQYF	TGTGCCAGCAGTCCCCAGCAAGGGGCGCGGGGCCACGAGCAGTACTTC
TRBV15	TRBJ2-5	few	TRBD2	CATSVYSGETQYF	TGTGCCACCAGCGTCTATAGCGGGGAGACCCAGTACTTC
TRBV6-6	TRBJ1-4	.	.	CASSADRRDEKLFF	TGTGCCAGCAGTGCCGACAGGAGAGATGAAAAACTGTTTTTT
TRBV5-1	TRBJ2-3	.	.	CASSSPGGTDTQYF	TGCGCCAGCAGCTCTCCGGGAGGCACAGATACGCAGTATTTT
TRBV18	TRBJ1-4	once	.	CASSHGTGKEKLFF	TGTGCCAGCTCACACGGGACTGGGAAGGAAAAACTGTTTTTT
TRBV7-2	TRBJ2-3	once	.	CASSFGGTDTQYF	TGTGCCAGCAGCTTCGGGGGAACAGATACGCAGTATTTT
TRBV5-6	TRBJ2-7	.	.	CASSGAYEQYF	TGTGCCAGCTCCGGAGCCTACGAGCAGTACTTC
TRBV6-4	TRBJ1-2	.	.	CASSPSPTANYGYTF	TGTGCCAGCAGTCCTTCCCCCACAGCCAACTATGGCTACACCTTC
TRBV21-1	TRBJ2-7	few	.	CAIRDRTTYEQYF	TGTGCCATTCGGGACAGGACAACTTACGAGCAGTACTTC
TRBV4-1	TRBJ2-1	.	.	CASSQIRLGEQFF	TGCGCCAGCAGCCAAATCCGACTAGGTGAGCAGTTCTTC